The 9 T cell receptor beta chains below were found in one sample sequenced in a study of response to subunit inactivated influenza vaccine. TCRdb re-called the RT-PCR reads through MiXCR, storing one row per CDR3 protein. The sample consists of over 800,000 distinct CDR3 sequences, 21% of them appearing once. The sample consisted of PBMCs from blood, taken roughly 5 days after vaccination. The receptors derive from a man aged 50-59 years who received an inactivated influenza vaccine.

This clonotype was detected only a few times. The chain uses TRBV4-2 and TRBJ2-1; 8 bases are shared with TRBD2. V shed 2 bases and J 3 bases; nucleotides not matched to a gene: 0. Germline assignment: CDR1 LGHNA and CDR2 YNFKEQ. The CDR3 runs to 14 residues. CDR3 sequence reads: CASSQSGGYNEQFF. The CDR3 DNA follows: TGTGCCAGCAGCCAAAGCGGGGGCTACAATGAGCAGTTCTTC.

This rearrangement joins TRBV29-1 to TRBJ2-1; D is uncertain. V lost 5 bases, J lost 8 bases, and 19 bases lay in between. Germline assignment: CDR1 SQVTM and CDR2 ANQGSEA. The CDR3 consists of 14 residues. This CDR3 is CSVRRSTSSDEQFF. CDR3 DNA sequence: TGCAGCGTTCGCCGGTCTACGTCCTCTGATGAGCAGTTCTTC.

This chain links TRBV4-2 with TRBJ2-5; 8 bases map to TRBD2. CDR3 length: 18 amino acids. The ends lost 0 bases at V and 7 bases at J; junction bases unmatched: 16. The germline V gene has CDR1 LGHNA and CDR2 YNFKEQ. The CDR3 loop is CASSQDISGGVLVGTQYF. Written as DNA, the CDR3 is TGTGCCAGCAGCCAAGATATCAGCGGGGGCGTCCTGGTTGGGACCCAGTACTTC.

The chain couples TRBV3-1 to TRBJ2-5; TRBD1 might be the D (6 bases). The germline V gene encodes CDR1 LGHDT and CDR2 YNNKEL (reference sequence). The V end lost 1 base, the J end lost 8 bases, and 20 bases lay between the germline ends. The CDR3 runs to 16 residues. The CDR3 DNA is TGTGCCAGCAGCCAAGGTTTCAGGGGAAATAGGGGAACCCAGTACTTC. Translation gives CASSQGFRGNRGTQYF.

Many counts were recorded for this clonotype. The chain recombines TRBV7-9 with TRBJ2-1; weak D call: TRBD1 (7 bases). CDR1 is SEHNR and CDR2 is FQNEAQ in the germline V gene (reference sequence). Trimming cost V 3 bases and J 8 bases, with 14 bases left between them. This CDR3 is 14 amino acids long. The CDR3 coding sequence is TGTGCCAGCAGCTTTCAGGGGGGAACCCATGAGCAGTTCTTC. Its translation: CASSFQGGTHEQFF. The whole variable domain, filled in from reference TRBV7-9 and TRBJ2-1, reads DTGVSQNPRHKITKRGQNVTFRCDPISEHNRLYWYRQTLGQGPEFLTYFQNEAQLEKSRLLSDRFSAERPKGSFSTLEIQRTEQGDSAMYLCASSFQGGTHEQFFGPGTRLTVL.

About this clonotype itself: One junction end disagrees with the germline gene, perhaps due to a read error. The gene calls are TRBV6-2 or TRBV6-3 and TRBJ2-5; TRBD2 matches at 7 bases. Looked up from germline, CDR1 is MNHEY and CDR2 is SVGEGT. This CDR3 spans 15 amino acids. CDR3 nucleotide sequence: TGTGCCACTCGACGTCGAAGCGGGGCCCAAAAGACCCAGTACTTC. Residues: CATRRRSGAQKTQYF.

The rearrangement links TRBV15 to TRBJ2-5, with 9 positions matching TRBD1. This CDR3 has 19 amino acids. The V gene end was trimmed by 5 bases and the J gene end by 3 bases; junction bases not matched to a gene: 19. The germline CDR1 and CDR2 sequences are LNHNV and YYDKDF (reference sequence). The CDR3 nucleotides are TGTGCCACCAGCTCGACGGACCGGGACAGGGTTCATGGGGAAGAGACCCAGTACTTC. It specifies CATSSTDRDRVHGEETQYF.

J is TRBJ2-5 and V is TRBV11-2, with 14 bases matching TRBD2. CDR1 is SGHAT and CDR2 is FQNNGV in the germline V gene. V gave up 5 bases and J gave up 4 bases; unmatched junction bases: 15. This CDR3 is 19 amino acids long. For the CDR3, the DNA is TGTGCCAGCAGCCCTCCTCTGACTAGCGGGAGGGCCATGGGAGAGACCCAGTACTTC. Residues: CASSPPLTSGRAMGETQYF. Full variable domain (outside the CDR3, taken from reference TRBV11-2 and TRBJ2-5): EAGVAQSPRYKIIEKRQSVAFWCNPISGHATLYWYQQILGQGPKLLIQFQNNGVVDDSQLPKDRFSAERLKGVDSTLKIQPAKLEDSAVYLCASSPPLTSGRAMGETQYFGPGTRLLVL.

The chain has TRBV12-3 or TRBV12-4 and TRBJ2-1, with TRBD1 matching over 10 bases. This CDR3 spans 16 amino acids. V lost 5 bases to trimming and J lost 3 bases; unmatched junction nucleotides: 7. The CDR3 here is CASSKPGTGVYNEQFF. The CDR3 DNA reads TGTGCCAGCAGTAAACCCGGGACAGGGGTCTACAATGAGCAGTTCTTC.